This TCR beta chain was identified during a study of blood T cell repertoires in COVID-19. On the study more broadly: Samples representing acute and convalescent COVID-19 were sourced from the United States, Italy and Spain. From T cells, B-cell-depleted T cells, or PBMCs came the material, which was cDNA or gDNA.

In the original processing: Researchers report that nucleated cell counts were estimated from reference gene primer amplification. This table comes from immunoSEQ multiplex PCR, and its TCRdb copy is limited to in-frame clones, with some not included. Clone size and the V and J calls come from that table; the DNA yielded D and trimming. The repertoire holds around 100,000 clones, less than 85% seen once, with 24% in the top ten. The CDR3 extends over 15 amino acids. V lost 1 base and J lost 10; bases outside the gene matches: 7. In germline, CDR1 is MDHEN, CDR2 SYDVKM. The gene calls are TRBV28 and TRBJ2-1; 10 bases agree with TRBD2. What was sequenced was peripheral blood. The TCR originated in a human donor in a cohort sampled during active COVID-19. CDR3 residues: CASSLLLAGVQEQFF. The CDR3 bases are TGTGCCAGCAGTTTATTGCTAGCGGGAGTACAGGAGCAGTTCTTC.